This T cell receptor beta chain was identified during a study of CD8+CD57+ T cells in acquired aplastic anemia. Germline V lookup: CDR1 DFQATT, CDR2 SNEGSKA (reference sequence). The V and J ends lost 0 bases and 2 bases respectively, with 11 bases between them. This CDR3 has 15 residues. Genomic DNA served as template for TCR beta VDJ and CDR3 profiling. MiXCR, run by TCRdb on the reads, gives a single entry per CDR3 protein. This sample has roughly 130,000 distinct CDR3 sequences, with 40% to 60% found just once. Study conclusions and caveats: Twenty-nine sequences, all CD8+ CDR3, were shared between patients and controls.

In its sample, this clonotype was seen many times. Its antigen remains unidentified. Sequenced sample: sorted CD4+, CD8+, or CD8+CD57+ T cells (not recorded which) from PBMCs. The TCR comes from a human donor in good health, serving as a control. This chain connects TRBV20-1 to TRBJ2-1; perhaps TRBD2 as D (6 bases). This CDR3 is CSARDYRGTYNEQFF. CDR3 nucleotides: TGCAGTGCTAGAGATTATCGGGGGACCTACAATGAGCAGTTCTTC.